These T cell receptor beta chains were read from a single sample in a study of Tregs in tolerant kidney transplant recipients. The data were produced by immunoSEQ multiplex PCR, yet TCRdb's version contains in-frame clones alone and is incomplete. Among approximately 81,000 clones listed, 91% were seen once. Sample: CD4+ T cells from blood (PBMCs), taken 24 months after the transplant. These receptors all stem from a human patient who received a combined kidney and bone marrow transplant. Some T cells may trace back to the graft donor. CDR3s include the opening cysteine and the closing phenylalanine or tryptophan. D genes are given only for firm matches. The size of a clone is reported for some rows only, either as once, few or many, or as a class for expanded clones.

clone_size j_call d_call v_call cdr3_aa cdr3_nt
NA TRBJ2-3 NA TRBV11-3 CASSRIGRGDTQYF TGTGCCAGCAGCCGAATAGGAAGGGGAGATACGCAGTATTTT
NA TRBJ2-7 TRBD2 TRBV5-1 CASSRAGGFYEQYF TGCGCCAGCAGTCGAGCGGGAGGGTTCTACGAGCAGTACTTC
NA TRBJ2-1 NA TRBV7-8 CASSPQTAGLVFF TGTGCCAGCAGCCCTCAGACGGCAGGGTTGGTGTTCTTC
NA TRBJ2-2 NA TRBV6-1 CASTGTLKHTGELFF TGTGCCAGCACCGGGACACTCAAACACACCGGGGAGCTGTTTTTT
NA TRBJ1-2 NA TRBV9 CASSEDSYGYTF TGTGCCAGCAGCGAAGACAGCTATGGCTACACCTTC
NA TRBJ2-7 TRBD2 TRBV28 CASMRGGSYEQYF TGTGCCAGCATGCGGGGGGGCTCCTACGAGCAGTACTTC
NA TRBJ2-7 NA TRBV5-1 CASSPVQTGHYEQYF TGCGCCAGCAGCCCTGTCCAGACAGGACACTACGAGCAGTACTTC
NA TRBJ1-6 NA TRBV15 CATSRGAGVYRSPLHF TGTGCCACCAGCAGAGGGGCAGGGGTATACCGGTCCCCCCTCCACTTT
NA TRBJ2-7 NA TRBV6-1 CASSDQGGGYEQYF TGTGCCAGCAGTGATCAGGGGGGAGGTTACGAGCAGTACTTC
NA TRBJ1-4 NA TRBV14 CASSDQGLPNEKLFF TGTGCCAGCAGCGACCAGGGGCTCCCTAATGAAAAACTGTTTTTT
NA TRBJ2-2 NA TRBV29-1 CSSERGQGPGELFF TGCAGCTCCGAGCGAGGGCAGGGGCCCGGGGAGCTGTTTTTT
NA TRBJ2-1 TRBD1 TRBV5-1 CASSVQTGYNEQFF TGCGCCAGCAGCGTCCAGACAGGGTACAATGAGCAGTTCTTC
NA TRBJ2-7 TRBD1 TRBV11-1 CASSLAGTVSHEQYF TGTGCCAGCAGCTTAGCCGGGACAGTTTCCCACGAGCAGTACTTC
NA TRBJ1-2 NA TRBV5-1 CASSPRRGNGYTF TGCGCCAGCAGCCCCCGGCGGGGCAATGGCTACACCTTC
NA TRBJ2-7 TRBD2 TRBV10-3 CATLPSGGYEQYF TGTGCCACCCTCCCTAGCGGGGGCTACGAGCAGTACTTC
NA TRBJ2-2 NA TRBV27 CASSILTGELFF TGTGCCAGCAGTATCCTCACCGGGGAGCTGTTTTTT
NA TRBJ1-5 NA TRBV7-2 CASSLTGYQPQHF TGTGCCAGCAGCTTAACAGGGTATCAGCCCCAGCATTTT
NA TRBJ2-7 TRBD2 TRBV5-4 CASSGGTSGGSYEQYF TGTGCCAGCAGCGGGGGGACTAGCGGGGGCTCCTACGAGCAGTACTTC
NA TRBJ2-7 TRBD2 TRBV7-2 CASSLTSEETYEQYF TGTGCCAGCAGCTTGACTAGCGAAGAAACCTACGAGCAGTACTTC
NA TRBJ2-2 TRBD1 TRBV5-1 CASSSNRGSGELFF TGCGCCAGCAGCTCAAACAGGGGCTCCGGGGAGCTGTTTTTT
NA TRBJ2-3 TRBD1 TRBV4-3 CASSQGRQGLFTDTQYF TGCGCCAGCAGCCAAGGGAGACAGGGTCTCTTCACAGATACGCAGTATTTT
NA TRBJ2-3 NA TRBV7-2 CASSLRTGVLDTQYF TGTGCCAGCAGCTTAAGGACGGGGGTACTTGATACGCAGTATTTT
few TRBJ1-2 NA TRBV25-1 CASSAQGLRNGYTF TGTGCCAGCAGTGCGCAGGGACTGAGGAATGGCTACACCTTC